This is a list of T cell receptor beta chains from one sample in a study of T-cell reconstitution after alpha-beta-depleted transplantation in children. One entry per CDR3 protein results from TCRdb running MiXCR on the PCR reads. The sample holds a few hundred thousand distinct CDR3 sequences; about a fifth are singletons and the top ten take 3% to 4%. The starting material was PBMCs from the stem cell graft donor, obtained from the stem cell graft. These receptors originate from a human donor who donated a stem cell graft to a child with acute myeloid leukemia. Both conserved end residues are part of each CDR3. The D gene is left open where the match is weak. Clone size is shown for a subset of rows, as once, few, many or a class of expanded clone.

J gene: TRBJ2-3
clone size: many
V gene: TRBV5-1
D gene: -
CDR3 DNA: TGCGCCAGCAGCTACGACTCAGATACGCAGTATTTT
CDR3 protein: CASSYDSDTQYF

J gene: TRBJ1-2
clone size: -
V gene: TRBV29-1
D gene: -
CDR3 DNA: TGCAGCGTTGAAGGGTTCGCGGACACCGTTTCTGGCTACACCTTC
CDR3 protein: CSVEGFADTVSGYTF

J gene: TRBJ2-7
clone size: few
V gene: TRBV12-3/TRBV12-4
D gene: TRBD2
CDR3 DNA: TGTGCCAGCAGTTTTCGGCTAGCGGACTACGAGCAGTACTTC
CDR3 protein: CASSFRLADYEQYF

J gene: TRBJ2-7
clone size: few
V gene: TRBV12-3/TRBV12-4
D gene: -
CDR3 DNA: TGTGCCAGCAGCCTGGGACACACAATCTCCTACGAGCAGTACTTC
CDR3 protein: CASSLGHTISYEQYF

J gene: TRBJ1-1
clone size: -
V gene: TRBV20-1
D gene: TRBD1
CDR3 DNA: TGCAGTGCTGCCCAAACAGGGGGAACTGAAGCTTTCTTT
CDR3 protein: CSAAQTGGTEAFF

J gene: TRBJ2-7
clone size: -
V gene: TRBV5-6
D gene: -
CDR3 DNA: TGTGCCAGCAGCTTGTCGGCGGGACACCGATCCAACGTTTACGAGCAGTACTTC
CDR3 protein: CASSLSAGHRSNVYEQYF

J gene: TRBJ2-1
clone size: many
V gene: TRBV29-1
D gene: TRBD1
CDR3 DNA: TGCAGCGTTGAATCAGGGGGCGAGATGCAGTTCTTC
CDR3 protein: CSVESGGEMQFF

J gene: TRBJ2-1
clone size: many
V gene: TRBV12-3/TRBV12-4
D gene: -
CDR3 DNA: TGTGCCAGCAGTTTAGCGAGATACAATGAGCAGTTCTTC
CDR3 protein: CASSLARYNEQFF

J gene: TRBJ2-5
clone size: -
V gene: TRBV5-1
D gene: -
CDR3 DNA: TGCGCCAGCAGCTTGGAGCGACTCCAAGAGACCCAGTACTTC
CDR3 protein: CASSLERLQETQYF

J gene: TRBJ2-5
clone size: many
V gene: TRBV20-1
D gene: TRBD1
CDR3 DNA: TGCAGTGCTAAGGACAGGGGAGGGGAGACCCAGTACTTC
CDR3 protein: CSAKDRGGETQYF

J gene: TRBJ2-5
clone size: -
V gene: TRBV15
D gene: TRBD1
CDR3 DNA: TGTGCCACCAGCAGGACCCAGGACAGGGCGGAGACCCAGTACTTC
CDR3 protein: CATSRTQDRAETQYF

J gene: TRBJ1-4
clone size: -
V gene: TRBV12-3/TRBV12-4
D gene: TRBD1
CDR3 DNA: TGTGCCAGCAGTCCCACAGGGGCCTATGAAAAACTGTTTTTT
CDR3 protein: CASSPTGAYEKLFF

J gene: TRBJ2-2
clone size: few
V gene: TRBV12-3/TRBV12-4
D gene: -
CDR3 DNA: TGTGCCAGCAGCTGGTTCGCGAACACCGGGGAGCTGTTTTTT
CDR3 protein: CASSWFANTGELFF

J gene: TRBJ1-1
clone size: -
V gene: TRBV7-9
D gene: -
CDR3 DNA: TGTGCCAGCAGCTTAGGTCGGCGTTCGGCTTTCTTT
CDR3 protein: CASSLGRRSAFF

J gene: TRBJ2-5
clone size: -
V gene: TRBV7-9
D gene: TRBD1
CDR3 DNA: TGTGCCAGCAGCGTAGGGACAGGGGAGGCAGAGACCCAGTACTTC
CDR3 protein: CASSVGTGEAETQYF

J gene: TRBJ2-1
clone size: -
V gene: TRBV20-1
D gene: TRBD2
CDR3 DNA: TGCAGTGCTAGGGTACTAGCGGGAGGGGGCAATGAGCAGTTCTTC
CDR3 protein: CSARVLAGGGNEQFF

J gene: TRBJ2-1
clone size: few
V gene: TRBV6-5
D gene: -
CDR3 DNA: TGTGCCAGCAGTTACACAAACCCTCTTAGAGGCAGGGGGCAGTTCTTC
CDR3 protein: CASSYTNPLRGRGQFF

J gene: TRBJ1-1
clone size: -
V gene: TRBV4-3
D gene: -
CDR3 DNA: TGCGCCAGCAGCCAAGAGTTCAGGGGTAGGCCTGAAGCTTTCTTT
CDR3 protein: CASSQEFRGRPEAFF

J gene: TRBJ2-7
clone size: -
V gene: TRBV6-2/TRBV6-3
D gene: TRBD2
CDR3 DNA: TGTGCCAGCAGTTACAGGCGGGAGGGATTCTACGAGCAGTACTTC
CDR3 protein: CASSYRREGFYEQYF

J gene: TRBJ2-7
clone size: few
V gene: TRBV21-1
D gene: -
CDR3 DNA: TGTGCCAGCAGCACCCTACTACTAGCGGGAGGAACCTACGAGCAGTACTTC
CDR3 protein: CASSTLLLAGGTYEQYF

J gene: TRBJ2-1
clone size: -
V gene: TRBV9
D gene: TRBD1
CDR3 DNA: TGTGCCAGCAGCCCCCCAAGGGGGCCTGGGGCGTATTACAATGAGCAGTTCTTC
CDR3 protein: CASSPPRGPGAYYNEQFF

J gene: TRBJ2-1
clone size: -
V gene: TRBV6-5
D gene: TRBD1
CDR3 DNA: TGTGCCAGCAGTTACTCCGGACAGGGGCACAATGAGCAGTTCTTC
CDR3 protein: CASSYSGQGHNEQFF

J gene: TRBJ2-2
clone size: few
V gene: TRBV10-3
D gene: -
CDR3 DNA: TGTGCCATCAGTGAGTGGATCGGGGCCGGGGAGCTGTTTTTT
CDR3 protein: CAISEWIGAGELFF

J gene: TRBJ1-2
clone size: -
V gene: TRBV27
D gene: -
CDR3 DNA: TGTGCCAGCAGCCCCCCCGGAGGGGACTATGGCTACACCTTC
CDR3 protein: CASSPPGGDYGYTF

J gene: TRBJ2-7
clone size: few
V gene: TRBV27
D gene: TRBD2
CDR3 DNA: TGTGCCAGCAGTTTAACCCCGACTAGCGGCTCCTACGAGCAGTACTTC
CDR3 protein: CASSLTPTSGSYEQYF

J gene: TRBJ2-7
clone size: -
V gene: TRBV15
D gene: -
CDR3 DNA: TGTGCCACCAGCAGAGATCCCGGTCGGACAAGCGAGCAGTACTTC
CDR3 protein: CATSRDPGRTSEQYF

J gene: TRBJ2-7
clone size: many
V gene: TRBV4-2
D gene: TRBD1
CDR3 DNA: TGTGCCAGCAGCCAAGGTTCGACAGGGGCCTACGAGCAGTACTTC
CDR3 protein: CASSQGSTGAYEQYF

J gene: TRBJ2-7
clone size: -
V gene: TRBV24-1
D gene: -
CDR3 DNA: TGTGCCACCAGTGATGCATTCCGATACGAGCAGTACTTC
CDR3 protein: CATSDAFRYEQYF

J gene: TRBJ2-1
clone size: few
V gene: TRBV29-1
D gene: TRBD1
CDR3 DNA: TGCAGCGGGGGACAGGCGCGGAGTGAGCAGTTCTTC
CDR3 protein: CSGGQARSEQFF